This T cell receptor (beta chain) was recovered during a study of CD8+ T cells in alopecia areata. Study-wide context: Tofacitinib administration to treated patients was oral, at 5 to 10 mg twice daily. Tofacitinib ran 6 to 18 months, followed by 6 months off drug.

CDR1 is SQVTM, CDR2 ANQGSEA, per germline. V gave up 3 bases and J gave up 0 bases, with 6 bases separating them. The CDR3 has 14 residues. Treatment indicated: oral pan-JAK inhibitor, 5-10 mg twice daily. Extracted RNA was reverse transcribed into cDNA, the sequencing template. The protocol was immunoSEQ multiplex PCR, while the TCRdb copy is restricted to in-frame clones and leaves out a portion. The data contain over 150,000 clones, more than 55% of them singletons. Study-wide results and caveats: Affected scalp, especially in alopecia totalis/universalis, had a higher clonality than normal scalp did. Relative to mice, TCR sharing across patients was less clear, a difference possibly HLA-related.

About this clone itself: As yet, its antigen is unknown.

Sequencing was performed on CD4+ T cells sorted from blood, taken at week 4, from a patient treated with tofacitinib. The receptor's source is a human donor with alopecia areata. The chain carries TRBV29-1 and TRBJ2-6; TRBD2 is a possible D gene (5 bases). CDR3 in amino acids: CSVEDFSGANVLTF. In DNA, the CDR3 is TGCAGCGTTGAGGACTTCTCTGGGGCCAACGTCCTGACTTTC.